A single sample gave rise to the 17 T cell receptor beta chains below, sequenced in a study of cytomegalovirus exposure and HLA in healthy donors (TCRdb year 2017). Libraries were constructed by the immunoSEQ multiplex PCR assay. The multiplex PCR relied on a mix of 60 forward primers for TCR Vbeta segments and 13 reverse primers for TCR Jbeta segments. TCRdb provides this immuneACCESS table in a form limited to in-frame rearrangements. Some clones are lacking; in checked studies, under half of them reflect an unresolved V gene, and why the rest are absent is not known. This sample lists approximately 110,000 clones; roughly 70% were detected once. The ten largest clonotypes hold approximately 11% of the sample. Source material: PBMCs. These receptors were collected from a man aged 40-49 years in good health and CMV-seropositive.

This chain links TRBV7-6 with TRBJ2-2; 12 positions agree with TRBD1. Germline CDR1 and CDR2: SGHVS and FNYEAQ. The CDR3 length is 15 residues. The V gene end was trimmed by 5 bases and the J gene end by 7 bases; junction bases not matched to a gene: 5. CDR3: CASSTGQGAFGELFF. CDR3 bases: TGTGCCAGCAGCACGGGACAGGGGGCGTTCGGGGAGCTGTTTTTT.

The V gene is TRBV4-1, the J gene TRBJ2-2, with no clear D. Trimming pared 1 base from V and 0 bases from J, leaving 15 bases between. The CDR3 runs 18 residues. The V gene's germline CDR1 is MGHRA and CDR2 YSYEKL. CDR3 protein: CASSQVRWRGANTGELFF. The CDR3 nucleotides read TGCGCCAGCAGCCAAGTTAGATGGCGCGGAGCGAACACCGGGGAGCTGTTTTTT.

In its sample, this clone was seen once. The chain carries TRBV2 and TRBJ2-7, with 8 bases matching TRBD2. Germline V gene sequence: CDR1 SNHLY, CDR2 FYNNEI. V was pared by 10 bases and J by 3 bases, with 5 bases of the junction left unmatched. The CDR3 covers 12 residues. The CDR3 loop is CAIFSGNYEQYF. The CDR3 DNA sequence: TGTGCCATTTTTAGCGGGAACTACGAGCAGTACTTC.

This CDR3 is CASSQDGGQFF. CDR3 coding DNA: TGCGCCAGCAGTCAGGACGGAGGGCAGTTCTTC. The gene calls are TRBV5-1 and TRBJ2-1; a weak D match, TRBD2 (5 bases). The CDR3 covers 11 residues. Germline CDR1 SGHRS, CDR2 YFSETQ. The ends were cut back, 5 bases at V and 12 bases at J, with 12 bases in the middle.

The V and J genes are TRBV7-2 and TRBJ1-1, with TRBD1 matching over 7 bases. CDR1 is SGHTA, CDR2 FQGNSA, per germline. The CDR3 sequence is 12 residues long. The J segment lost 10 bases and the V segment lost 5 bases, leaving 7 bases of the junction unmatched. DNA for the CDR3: TGTGCCAGCAGCGCGACAGGGCGTGGAGCTTTCTTT. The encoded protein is CASSATGRGAFF.

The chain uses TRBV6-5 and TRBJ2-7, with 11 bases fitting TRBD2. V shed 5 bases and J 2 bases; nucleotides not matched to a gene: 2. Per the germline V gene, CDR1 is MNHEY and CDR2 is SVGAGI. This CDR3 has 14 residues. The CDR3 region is CASSRLAGPYEQYF. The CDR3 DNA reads TGTGCCAGCAGTAGACTAGCGGGGCCCTACGAGCAGTACTTC.

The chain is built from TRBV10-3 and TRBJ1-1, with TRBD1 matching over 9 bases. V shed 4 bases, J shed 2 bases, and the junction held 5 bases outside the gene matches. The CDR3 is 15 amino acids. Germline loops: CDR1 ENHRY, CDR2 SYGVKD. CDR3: CAISAMTGGNTEAFF. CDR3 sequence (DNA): TGTGCCATCAGTGCGATGACAGGGGGAAACACTGAAGCTTTCTTT.

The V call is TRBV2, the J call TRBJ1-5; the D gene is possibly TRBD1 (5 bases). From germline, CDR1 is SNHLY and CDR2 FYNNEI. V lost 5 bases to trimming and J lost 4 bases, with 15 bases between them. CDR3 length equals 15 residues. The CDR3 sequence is CASSLQGARNQPQHF. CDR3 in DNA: TGTGCCAGCAGTCTGCAGGGCGCTCGTAATCAGCCCCAGCATTTT.

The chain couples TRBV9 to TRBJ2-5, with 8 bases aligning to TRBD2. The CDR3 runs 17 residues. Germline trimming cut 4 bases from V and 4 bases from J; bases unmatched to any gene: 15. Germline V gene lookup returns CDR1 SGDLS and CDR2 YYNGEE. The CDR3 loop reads CASSLSGGRGGLETQYF. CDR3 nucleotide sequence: TGTGCCAGCAGCCTAAGCGGGGGCAGGGGAGGTCTAGAGACCCAGTACTTC.

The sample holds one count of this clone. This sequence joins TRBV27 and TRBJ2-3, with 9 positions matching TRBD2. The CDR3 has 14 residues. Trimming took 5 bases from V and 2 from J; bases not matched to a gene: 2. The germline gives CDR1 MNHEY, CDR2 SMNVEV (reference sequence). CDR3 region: CASSLAGITDTQYF. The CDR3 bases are TGTGCCAGCAGTCTAGCGGGAATCACAGATACGCAGTATTTT.

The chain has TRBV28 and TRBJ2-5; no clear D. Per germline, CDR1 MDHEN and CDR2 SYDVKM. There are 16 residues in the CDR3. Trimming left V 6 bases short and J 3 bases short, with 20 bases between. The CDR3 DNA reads TGTGCCAGCAGCCTTACCCCCACAAGTTACAAAGAGACCCAGTACTTC. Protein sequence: CASSLTPTSYKETQYF. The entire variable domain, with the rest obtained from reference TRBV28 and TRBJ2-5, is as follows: DVKVTQSSRYLVKRTGEKVFLECVQDMDHENMFWYRQDPGLGLRLIYFSYDVKMKEKGDIPEGYSVSREKKERFSLILESASTNQTSMYLCASSLTPTSYKETQYFGPGTRLLVL.

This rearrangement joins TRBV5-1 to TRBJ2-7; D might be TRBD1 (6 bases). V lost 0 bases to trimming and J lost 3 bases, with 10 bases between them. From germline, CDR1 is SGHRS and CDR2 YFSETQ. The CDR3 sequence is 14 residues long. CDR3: CASSLGQEGYEQYF. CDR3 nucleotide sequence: TGCGCCAGCAGCTTGGGACAGGAAGGCTACGAGCAGTACTTC.

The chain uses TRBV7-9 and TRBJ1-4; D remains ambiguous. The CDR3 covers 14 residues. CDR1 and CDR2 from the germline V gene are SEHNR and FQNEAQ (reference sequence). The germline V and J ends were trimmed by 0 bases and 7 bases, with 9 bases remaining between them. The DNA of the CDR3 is TGTGCCAGCAGCTTAGCGTATGCGGGTGAAAAACTGTTTTTT. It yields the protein CASSLAYAGEKLFF.

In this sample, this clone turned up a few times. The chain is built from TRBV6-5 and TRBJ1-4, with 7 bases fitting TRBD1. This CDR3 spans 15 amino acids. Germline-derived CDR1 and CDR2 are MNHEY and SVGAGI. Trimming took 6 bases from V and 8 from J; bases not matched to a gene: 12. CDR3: CASSRGQARREKLFF. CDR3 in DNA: TGTGCCAGCAGCCGTGGACAGGCGAGAAGGGAAAAACTGTTTTTT.

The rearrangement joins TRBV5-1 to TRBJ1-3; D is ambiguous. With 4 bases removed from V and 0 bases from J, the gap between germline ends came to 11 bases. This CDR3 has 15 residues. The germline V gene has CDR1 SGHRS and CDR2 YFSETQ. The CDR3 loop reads CASSPEVRSGNTIYF. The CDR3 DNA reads TGCGCCAGCAGCCCCGAGGTGCGCTCTGGAAACACCATATATTTT.

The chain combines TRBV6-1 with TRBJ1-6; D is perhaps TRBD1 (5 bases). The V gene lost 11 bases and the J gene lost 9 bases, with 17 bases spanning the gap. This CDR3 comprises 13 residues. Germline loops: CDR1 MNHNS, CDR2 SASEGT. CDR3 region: CAGLTGDGSPLHF. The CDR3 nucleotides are TGTGCCGGCCTAACAGGAGATGGTTCACCCCTCCACTTT.

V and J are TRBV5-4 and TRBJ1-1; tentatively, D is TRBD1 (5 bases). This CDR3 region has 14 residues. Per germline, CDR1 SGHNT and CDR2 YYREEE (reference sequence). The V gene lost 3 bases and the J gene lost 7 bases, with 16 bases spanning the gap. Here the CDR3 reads CASSWGVGTVEAFF. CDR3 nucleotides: TGTGCCAGCAGCTGGGGGGTCGGCACGGTTGAAGCTTTCTTT. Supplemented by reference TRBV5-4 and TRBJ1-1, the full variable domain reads ETGVTQSPTHLIKTRGQQVTLRCSSQSGHNTVSWYQQALGQGPQFIFQYYREEENGRGNFPPRFSGLQFPNYSSELNVNALELDDSALYLCASSWGVGTVEAFFGQGTRLTVV.